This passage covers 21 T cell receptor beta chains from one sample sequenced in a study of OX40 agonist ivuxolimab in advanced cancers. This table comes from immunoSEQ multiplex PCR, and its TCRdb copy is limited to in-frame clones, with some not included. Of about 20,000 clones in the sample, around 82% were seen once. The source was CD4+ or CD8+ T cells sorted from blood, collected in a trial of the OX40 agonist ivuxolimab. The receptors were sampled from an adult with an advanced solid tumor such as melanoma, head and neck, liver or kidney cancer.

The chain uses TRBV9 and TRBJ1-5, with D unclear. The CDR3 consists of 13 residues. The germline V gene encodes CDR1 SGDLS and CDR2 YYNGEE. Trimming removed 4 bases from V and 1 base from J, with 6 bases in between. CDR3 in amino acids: CASSSDSNQPQHF. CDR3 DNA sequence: TGTGCCAGCAGCTCGGACAGCAATCAGCCCCAGCATTTT.

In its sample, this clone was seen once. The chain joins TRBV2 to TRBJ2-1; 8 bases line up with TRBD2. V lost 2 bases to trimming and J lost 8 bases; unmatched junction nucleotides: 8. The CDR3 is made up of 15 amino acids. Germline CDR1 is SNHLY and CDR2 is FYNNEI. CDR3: CASSERSLAGDEQFF. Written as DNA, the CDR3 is TGTGCCAGCAGTGAAAGGAGCCTAGCGGGTGATGAGCAGTTCTTC. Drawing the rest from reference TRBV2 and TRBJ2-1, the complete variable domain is EPEVTQTPSHQVTQMGQEVILRCVPISNHLYFYWYRQILGQKVEFLVSFYNNEISEKSEIFDDQFSVERPDGSNFTLKIRSTKLEDSAMYFCASSERSLAGDEQFFGPGTRLTVL.

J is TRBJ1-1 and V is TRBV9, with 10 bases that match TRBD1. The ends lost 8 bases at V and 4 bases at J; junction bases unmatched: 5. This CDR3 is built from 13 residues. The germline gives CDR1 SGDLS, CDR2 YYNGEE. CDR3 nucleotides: TGTGCCAGTGACAGGGGGCAGGGCACTGAAGCTTTCTTT. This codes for CASDRGQGTEAFF.

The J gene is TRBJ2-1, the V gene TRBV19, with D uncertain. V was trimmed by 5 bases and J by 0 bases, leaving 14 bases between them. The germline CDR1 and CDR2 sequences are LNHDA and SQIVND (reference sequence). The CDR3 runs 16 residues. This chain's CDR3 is CASSPARPSSYNEQFF. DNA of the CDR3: TGTGCCAGTAGTCCTGCACGTCCCAGCTCCTACAATGAGCAGTTCTTC.

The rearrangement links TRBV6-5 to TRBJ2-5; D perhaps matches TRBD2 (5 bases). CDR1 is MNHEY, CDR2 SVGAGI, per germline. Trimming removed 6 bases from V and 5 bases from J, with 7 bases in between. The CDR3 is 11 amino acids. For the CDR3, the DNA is TGTGCCAGCAGGGAGGTGGAGACCCAGTACTTC. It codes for CASREVETQYF.

In nucleotides, the CDR3 is TGTGCCAGCAGTTTAGTTAGACTAGCGGGTAGGGGGCAGTACTTC. Residues: CASSLVRLAGRGQYF. The V and J genes are TRBV28 and TRBJ2-5, with TRBD2 matching 10 bases. Losses at the gene ends were 2 bases for V and 11 bases for J; bases not matched to a gene: 11. Germline lookup yields CDR1 MDHEN and CDR2 SYDVKM. This CDR3 is 15 amino acids long.

CDR3 DNA sequence: TGTGCCAGCAGCCCAATGGTCACTGAAGCTTTCTTT. Its translation: CASSPMVTEAFF. The chain combines TRBV28 with TRBJ1-1; no clear D gene. This CDR3 region has 12 residues. The V gene's germline CDR1 is MDHEN and CDR2 SYDVKM. The V end was cut by 6 bases, the J end by 4 bases, with 9 bases between.

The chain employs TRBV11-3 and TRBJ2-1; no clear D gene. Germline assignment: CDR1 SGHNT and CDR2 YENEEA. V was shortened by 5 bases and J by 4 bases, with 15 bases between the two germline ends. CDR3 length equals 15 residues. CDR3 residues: CASSLRPSVYNEQFF. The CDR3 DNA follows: TGTGCCAGCAGCCTAAGACCGAGTGTTTACAATGAGCAGTTCTTC.

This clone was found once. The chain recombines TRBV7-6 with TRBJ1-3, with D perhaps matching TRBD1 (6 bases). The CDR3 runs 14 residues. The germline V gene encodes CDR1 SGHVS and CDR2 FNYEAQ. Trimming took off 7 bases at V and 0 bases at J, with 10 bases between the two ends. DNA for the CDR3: TGTGCCAGCAAGGGGGACCCCTCTGGAAACACCATATATTTT. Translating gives CASKGDPSGNTIYF.

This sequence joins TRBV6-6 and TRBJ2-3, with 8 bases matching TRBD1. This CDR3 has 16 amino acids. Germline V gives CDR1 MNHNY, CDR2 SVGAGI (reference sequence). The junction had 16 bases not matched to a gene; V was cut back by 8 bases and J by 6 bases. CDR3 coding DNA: TGTGCCAGCCAAAAGGGAACGACGCAGGGGGCGGATACGCAGTATTTT. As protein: CASQKGTTQGADTQYF.

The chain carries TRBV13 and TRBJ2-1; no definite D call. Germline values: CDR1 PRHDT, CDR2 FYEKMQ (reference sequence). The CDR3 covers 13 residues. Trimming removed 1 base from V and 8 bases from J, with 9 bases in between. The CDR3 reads CASSLVDGYEQFF. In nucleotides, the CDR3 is TGTGCCAGCAGCTTAGTGGATGGGTATGAGCAGTTCTTC.

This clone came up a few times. CDR3 sequence: CASTPSGSLYEQYF. The CDR3 coding sequence is TGTGCCAGTACTCCTAGCGGGAGCCTCTACGAGCAGTACTTC. The chain combines TRBV19 with TRBJ2-7; 10 bases line up with TRBD2. Germline-derived CDR1 and CDR2 are LNHDA and SQIVND (reference sequence). The J segment lost 3 bases and the V segment lost 7 bases, leaving 6 bases of the junction unmatched. This CDR3 contains 14 residues. The complete variable domain, with remaining parts taken from reference TRBV19 and TRBJ2-7, reads DGGITQSPKYLFRKEGQNVTLSCEQNLNHDAMYWYRQDPGQGLRLIYYSQIVNDFQKGDIAEGYSVSREKKESFPLTVTSAQKNPTAFYLCASTPSGSLYEQYFGPGTRLTVT.

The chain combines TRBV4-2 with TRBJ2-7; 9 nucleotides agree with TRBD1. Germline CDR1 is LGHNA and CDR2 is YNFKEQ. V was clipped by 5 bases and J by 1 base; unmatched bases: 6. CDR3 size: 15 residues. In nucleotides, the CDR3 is TGTGCCAGCAGCTACGGACAGGGGCTATCCTACGAGCAGTACTTC. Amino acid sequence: CASSYGQGLSYEQYF.

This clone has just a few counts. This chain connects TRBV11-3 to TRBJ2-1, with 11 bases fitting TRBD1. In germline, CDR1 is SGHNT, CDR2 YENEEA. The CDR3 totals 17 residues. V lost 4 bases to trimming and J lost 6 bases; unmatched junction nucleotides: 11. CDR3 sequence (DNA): TGTGCCAGCAGCTCGAGCGTCCGGGACAGGGGGGGCAATGAGCAGTTCTTC. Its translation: CASSSSVRDRGGNEQFF.

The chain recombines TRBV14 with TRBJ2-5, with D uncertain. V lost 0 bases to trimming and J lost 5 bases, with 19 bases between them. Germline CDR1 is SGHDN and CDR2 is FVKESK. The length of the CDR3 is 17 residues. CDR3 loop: CASSQDRRLKGGETQYF. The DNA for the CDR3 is TGTGCCAGCAGCCAAGATAGGCGGCTGAAGGGTGGGGAGACCCAGTACTTC.

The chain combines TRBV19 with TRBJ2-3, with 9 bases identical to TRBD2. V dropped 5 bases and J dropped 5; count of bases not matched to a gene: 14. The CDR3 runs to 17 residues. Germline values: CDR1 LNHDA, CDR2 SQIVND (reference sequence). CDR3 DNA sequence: TGTGCCAGTAGTTCCTGGCTAGCGGGGAAAGGGAGAGATACGCAGTATTTT. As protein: CASSSWLAGKGRDTQYF.

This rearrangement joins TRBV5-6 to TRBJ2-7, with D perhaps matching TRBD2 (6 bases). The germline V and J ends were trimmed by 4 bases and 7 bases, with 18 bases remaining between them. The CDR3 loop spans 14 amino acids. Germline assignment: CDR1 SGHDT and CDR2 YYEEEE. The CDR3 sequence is CASSPPGVKGEQYF. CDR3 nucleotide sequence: TGTGCCAGCAGCCCCCCGGGGGTTAAAGGAGAGCAGTACTTC.

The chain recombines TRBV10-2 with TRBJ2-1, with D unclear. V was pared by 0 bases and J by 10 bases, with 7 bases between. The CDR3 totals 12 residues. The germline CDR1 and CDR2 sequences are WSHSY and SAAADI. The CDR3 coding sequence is TGCGCCAGCAGTGAGTCGACTTCGGAGCAGTTCTTC. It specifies CASSESTSEQFF.

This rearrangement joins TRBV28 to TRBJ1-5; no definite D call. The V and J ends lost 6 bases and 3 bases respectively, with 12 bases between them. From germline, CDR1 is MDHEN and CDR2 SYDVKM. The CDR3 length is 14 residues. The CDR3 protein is CASRSQVSNQPQHF. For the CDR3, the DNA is TGTGCCAGCAGGTCTCAGGTATCCAATCAGCCCCAGCATTTT.

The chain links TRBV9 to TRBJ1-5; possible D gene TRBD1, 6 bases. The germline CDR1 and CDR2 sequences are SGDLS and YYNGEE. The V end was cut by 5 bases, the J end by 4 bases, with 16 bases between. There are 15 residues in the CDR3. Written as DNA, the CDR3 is TGTGCCAGCAGTACAGGGTGGCTGAGGAATCAGCCCCAGCATTTT. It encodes CASSTGWLRNQPQHF.

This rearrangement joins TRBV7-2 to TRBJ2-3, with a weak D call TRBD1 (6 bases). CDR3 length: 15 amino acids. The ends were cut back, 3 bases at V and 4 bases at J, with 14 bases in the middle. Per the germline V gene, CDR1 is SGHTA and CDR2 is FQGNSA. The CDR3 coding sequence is TGTGCCAGCAGCTTTACGGCCTGGGGGCCAGATACGCAGTATTTT. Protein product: CASSFTAWGPDTQYF.